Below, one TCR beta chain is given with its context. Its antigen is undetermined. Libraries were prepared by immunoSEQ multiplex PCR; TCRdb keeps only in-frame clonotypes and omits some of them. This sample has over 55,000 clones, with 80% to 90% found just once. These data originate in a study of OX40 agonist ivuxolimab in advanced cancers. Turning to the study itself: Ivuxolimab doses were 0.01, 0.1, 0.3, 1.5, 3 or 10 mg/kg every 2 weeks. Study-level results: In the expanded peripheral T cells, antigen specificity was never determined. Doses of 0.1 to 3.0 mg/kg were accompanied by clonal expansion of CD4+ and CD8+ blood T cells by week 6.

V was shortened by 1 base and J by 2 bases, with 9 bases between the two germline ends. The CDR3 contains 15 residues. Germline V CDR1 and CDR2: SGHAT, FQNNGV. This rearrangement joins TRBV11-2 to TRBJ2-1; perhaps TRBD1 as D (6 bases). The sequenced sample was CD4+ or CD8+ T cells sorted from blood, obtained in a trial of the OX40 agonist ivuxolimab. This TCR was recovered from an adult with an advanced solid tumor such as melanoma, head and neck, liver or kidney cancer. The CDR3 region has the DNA TGTGCCAGCAGCTTAGGCCCAGGGGCCTACAATGAGCAGTTCTTC. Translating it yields CASSLGPGAYNEQFF.